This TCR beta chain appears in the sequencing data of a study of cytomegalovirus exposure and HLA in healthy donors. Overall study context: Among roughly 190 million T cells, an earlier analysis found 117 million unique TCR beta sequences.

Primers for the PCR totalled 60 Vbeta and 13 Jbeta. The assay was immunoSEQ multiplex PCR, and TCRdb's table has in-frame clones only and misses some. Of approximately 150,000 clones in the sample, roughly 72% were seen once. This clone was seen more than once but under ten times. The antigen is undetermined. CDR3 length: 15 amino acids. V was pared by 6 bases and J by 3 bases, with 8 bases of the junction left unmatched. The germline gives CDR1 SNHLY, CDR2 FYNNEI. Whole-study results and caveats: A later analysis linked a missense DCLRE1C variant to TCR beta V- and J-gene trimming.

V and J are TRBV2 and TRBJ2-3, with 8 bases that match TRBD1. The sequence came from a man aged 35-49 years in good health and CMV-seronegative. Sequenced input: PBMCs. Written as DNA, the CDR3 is TGTGCCAGCAGCCCCGGGACAGGTCGGACAGATACGCAGTATTTT. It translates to CASSPGTGRTDTQYF.